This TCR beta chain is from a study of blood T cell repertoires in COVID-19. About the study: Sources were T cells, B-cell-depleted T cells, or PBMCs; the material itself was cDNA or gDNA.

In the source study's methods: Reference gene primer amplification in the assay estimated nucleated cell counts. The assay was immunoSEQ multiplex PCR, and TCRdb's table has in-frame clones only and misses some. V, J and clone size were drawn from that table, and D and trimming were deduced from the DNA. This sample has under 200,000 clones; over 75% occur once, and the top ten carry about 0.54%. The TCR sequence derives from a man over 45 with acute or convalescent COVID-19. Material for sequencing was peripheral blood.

CDR3 in amino acids: CASSSPRAGGQETQYF. DNA for the CDR3: TGTGCCAGCAGTTCCCCCAGAGCGGGGGGACAAGAGACCCAGTACTTC. V is TRBV6-5 and J is TRBJ2-5, with 9 bases fitting TRBD2. V lost 4 bases and J lost 2; bases outside the gene matches: 8. This CDR3 is built from 16 residues. Germline V gives CDR1 MNHEY, CDR2 SVGAGI.